Presented here are 10 T cell receptor beta chains from one specimen sequenced in a study of cytomegalovirus exposure and HLA in healthy donors. Use of 60 Vbeta and 13 Jbeta primers characterized the PCR. Assay: immunoSEQ multiplex PCR; the TCRdb copy retains only in-frame clones and omits some. There are roughly 150,000 clones in the sample; roughly 79% occur only once, and about 1.8% lies in the top ten. The sample was PBMCs. The receptors originated from a woman in her thirties in good health and CMV-seronegative.

This rearrangement joins TRBV9 to TRBJ2-2; the match to TRBD2 covers 7 bases. CDR3 size: 14 residues. After removal of 4 bases from V and 5 bases from J, the junction contained 5 bases not matched to a gene. Germline values: CDR1 SGDLS, CDR2 YYNGEE. CDR3 sequence: CASSPSGATGELFF. The DNA of the CDR3 is TGTGCCAGCAGCCCCAGCGGGGCTACCGGGGAGCTGTTTTTT.

The chain links TRBV29-1 to TRBJ1-3, with TRBD1 as a possible D gene (5 bases). The length of the CDR3 is 12 residues. Between the trimmed V and J ends, which lost 7 bases and 0 bases, there was a span of 7 bases. Germline CDR1 and CDR2: SQVTM and ANQGSEA. The CDR3 DNA follows: TGCAGCGCTACAGGCTCTGGAAACACCATATATTTT. Its protein product is CSATGSGNTIYF. The full variable domain, completed using reference TRBV29-1 and TRBJ1-3, is SAVISQKPSRDICQRGTSLTIQCQVDSQVTMMFWYRQQPGQSLTLIATANQGSEATYESGFVIDKFPISRPNLTFSTLTVSNMSPEDSSIYLCSATGSGNTIYFGEGSWLTVV.

The chain joins TRBV5-4 to TRBJ1-6; tentative D call: TRBD1 (5 bases). The CDR3 spans 15 residues. V was shortened by 1 base and J by 9 bases, with 14 bases between the two germline ends. Germline lookup yields CDR1 SGHNT and CDR2 YYREEE (reference sequence). The CDR3 loop reads CASSLQVQGSSPLHF. The DNA for the CDR3 is TGTGCCAGCAGCTTGCAAGTGCAGGGCAGTTCACCCCTCCACTTT.

The chain has TRBV10-1 and TRBJ1-3, with D unclear. The V and J ends lost 0 bases and 0 bases respectively, with 9 bases between them. Germline V gives CDR1 WNHNN, CDR2 SYGVQD (reference sequence). The length of the CDR3 is 16 residues. The CDR3 region is CASSESMGSSGNTIYF. In nucleotides, the CDR3 is TGCGCCAGCAGTGAGTCGATGGGGAGCTCTGGAAACACCATATATTTT.

This clone came up a few times. The chain links TRBV25-1 to TRBJ1-4; D possibly corresponds to TRBD1 (5 bases). Trimming removed 4 bases at V and 7 bases at J, with 7 bases between. Germline V gives CDR1 MGHDK, CDR2 SYGVNS. This CDR3 is 12 amino acids long. In DNA, the CDR3 is TGTGCCAGCAGTGGAACAGGTGAAAAACTGTTTTTT. Protein: CASSGTGEKLFF.

This chain uses TRBV7-3 with TRBJ2-1; D gene unclear. The CDR3 spans 14 residues. Trimming left V 5 bases short and J 6 bases short, with 14 bases between. The germline gives CDR1 SGHTA, CDR2 FQGTGA. This CDR3 is CASSPVKSSNEQFF. In DNA form, the CDR3 reads TGTGCCAGCAGCCCAGTCAAGTCTTCCAATGAGCAGTTCTTC.

This chain joins TRBV5-1 and TRBJ1-5; D gene ambiguous. There are 15 residues in the CDR3. V was cut by 0 bases and J by 6 bases, with 13 bases left in between. CDR1 and CDR2 (germline): SGHRS, YFSETQ. The CDR3 reads CASSLAGELSQPQHF. CDR3 DNA sequence: TGCGCCAGCAGCTTGGCCGGTGAGTTAAGTCAGCCCCAGCATTTT. Looking up the rest from reference TRBV5-1 and TRBJ1-5 gives the full variable domain: KAGVTQTPRYLIKTRGQQVTLSCSPISGHRSVSWYQQTPGQGLQFLFEYFSETQRNKGNFPGRFSGRQFSNSRSEMNVSTLELGDSALYLCASSLAGELSQPQHFGDGTRLSIL.

This clone was picked up one time. The chain couples TRBV7-3 to TRBJ2-1; 8 nucleotides agree with TRBD2. J gave up 4 bases and V 2 bases, and 4 bases lay outside the gene matches. CDR1 and CDR2 from the germline V gene are SGHTA and FQGTGA. This CDR3 has 15 residues. The CDR3 protein is CASSLDGGVYNEQFF. In DNA form, the CDR3 reads TGTGCCAGCAGCTTAGACGGGGGGGTTTACAATGAGCAGTTCTTC.

The chain uses TRBV5-1 and TRBJ2-1, with 10 nucleotides matching TRBD2. The CDR3 consists of 15 residues. After removal of 5 bases from V and 5 bases from J, the junction contained 7 bases not matched to a gene. Germline V lookup: CDR1 SGHRS, CDR2 YFSETQ. The CDR3, as DNA: TGCGCCAGCAGAAACGGACTAGCGGCCAACAATGAGCAGTTCTTC. Protein product: CASRNGLAANNEQFF.

The chain has TRBV6-1 and TRBJ2-7; D perhaps matches TRBD1 (5 bases). V was trimmed by 5 bases and J by 4 bases, leaving 6 bases between them. Germline assignment: CDR1 MNHNS and CDR2 SASEGT. This CDR3 contains 11 residues. CDR3 coding DNA: TGTGCCAGCAGTAGGGGTTACGAGCAGTACTTC. Translated, it gives CASSRGYEQYF.